This entry features one T cell receptor (beta chain) sequence. Sequencing used immunoSEQ multiplex PCR; TCRdb keeps in-frame clones, though not all of them. The profile shows about 240,000 clones, 83% of them singletons. V shed 5 bases and J 2 bases; nucleotides not matched to a gene: 8. CDR1 LNHNV and CDR2 YYDKDF come from the germline V gene (reference sequence). CDR3 length: 15 amino acids. This record belongs to a study of blood T cell repertoires in COVID-19. For the study at large: The study drew acute and convalescent COVID-19 samples from the United States, Italy and Spain.

This receptor was obtained from a woman in her thirties or forties who had been exposed to COVID-19. The rearrangement links TRBV15 to TRBJ1-2; 7 positions agree with TRBD1. Source material: PBMCs or T cells enriched from blood (not recorded which). The CDR3 bases are TGTGCCACCAGCCCAGGGGACAGAAGGAACTATGGCTACACCTTC. This sequence encodes CATSPGDRRNYGYTF.